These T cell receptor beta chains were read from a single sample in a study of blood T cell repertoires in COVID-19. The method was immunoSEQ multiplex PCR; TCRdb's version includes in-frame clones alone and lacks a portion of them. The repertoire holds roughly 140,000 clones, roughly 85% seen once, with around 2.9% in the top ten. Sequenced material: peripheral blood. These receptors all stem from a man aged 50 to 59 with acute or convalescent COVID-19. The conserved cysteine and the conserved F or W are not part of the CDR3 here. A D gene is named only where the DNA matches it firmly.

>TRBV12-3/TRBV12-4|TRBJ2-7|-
ASSYDIYEQY
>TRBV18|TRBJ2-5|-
ASSLQGQQETQY
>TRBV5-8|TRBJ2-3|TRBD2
ASSSGGGAGDTQY
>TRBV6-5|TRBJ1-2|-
ASSYQGGYT
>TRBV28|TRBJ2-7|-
ASSSSTSGILQRPYEQY
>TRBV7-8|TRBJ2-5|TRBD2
ASRLAGKETQY
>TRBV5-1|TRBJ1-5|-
ASSLEPTRNSNQPQH
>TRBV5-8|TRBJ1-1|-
ASSSGVAGADTEAF
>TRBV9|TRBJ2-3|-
ASSVRPGIADTQY
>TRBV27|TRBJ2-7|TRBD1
ASSSLDRTYEQY
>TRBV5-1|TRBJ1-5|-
ASGLFQGGQPQH
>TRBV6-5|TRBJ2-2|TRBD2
ASSYSRRGAGELF
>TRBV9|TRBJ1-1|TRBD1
ASSVVAGGNTEAF
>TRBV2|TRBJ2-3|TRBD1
ASSDGTGTDTQY
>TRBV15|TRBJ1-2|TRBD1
ATSTDRGGSYGYT
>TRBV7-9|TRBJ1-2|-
ASSLAGSAGVGYT
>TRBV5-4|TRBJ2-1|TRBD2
ASSAPGTSAHEQF
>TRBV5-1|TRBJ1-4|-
ASSLVGKTSTSEKLF
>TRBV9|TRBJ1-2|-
ASSVAQTSPYGYT
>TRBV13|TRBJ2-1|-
ASSPPRGGVGYNEQF
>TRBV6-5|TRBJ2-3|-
ASSYGGPSTDTQY
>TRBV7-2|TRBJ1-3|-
ASSSGGSGNTIY
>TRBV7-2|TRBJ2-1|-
ASSLEQGIWNEQF
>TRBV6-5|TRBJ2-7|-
ASRPSSYEQY
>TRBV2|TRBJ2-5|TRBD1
ASSEPWTGTETQY
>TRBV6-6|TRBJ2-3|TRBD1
ASSPGQGYPSTDTQY
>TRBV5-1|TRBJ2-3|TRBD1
ASSLMGQANTDTQY
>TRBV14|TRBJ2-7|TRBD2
ASSPTPGLAAYEQY
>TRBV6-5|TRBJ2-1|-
ASSYTGLGNEQF
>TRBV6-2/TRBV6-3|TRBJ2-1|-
ASSPPISGRNNEQF
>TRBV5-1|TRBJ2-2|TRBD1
ASSMRTTGAASSGELF
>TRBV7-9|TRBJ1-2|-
ASSLGGPGGYT
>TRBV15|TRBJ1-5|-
ATSRTGRMGSNQPQH
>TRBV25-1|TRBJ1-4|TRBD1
ASSHRGLTNEKLF
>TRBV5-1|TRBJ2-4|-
ASSLDRVNIQY
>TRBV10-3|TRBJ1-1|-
AISESITEGLNEAF
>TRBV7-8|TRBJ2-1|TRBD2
ASSLGAASGRRNEQF
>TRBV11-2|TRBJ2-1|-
ASSWLSGRDNEQF
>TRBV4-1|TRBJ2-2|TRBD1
ASREQGAKNTGELF
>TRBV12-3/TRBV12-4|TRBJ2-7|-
ASSGDGTYEQY
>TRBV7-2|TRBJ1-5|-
ASSLASGGNQPQH
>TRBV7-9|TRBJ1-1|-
ASSSDRRNTEAF
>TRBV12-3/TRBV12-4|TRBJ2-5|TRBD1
ATEGAPGTQY
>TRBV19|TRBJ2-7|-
ASRNTGEQY
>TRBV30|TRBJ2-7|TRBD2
ACSGGGKSYEQY
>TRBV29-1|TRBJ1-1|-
SVESMGGALNTEAF
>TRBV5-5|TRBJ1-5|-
ASSLGQYSNQPQH
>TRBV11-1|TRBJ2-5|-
ASSRGLQETQY
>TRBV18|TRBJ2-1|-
ASSPRTDYNEQF